This T cell receptor (beta chain) was captured by sequencing in a study of T cell changes during pregnancy in multiple sclerosis. Trimming took 1 base from V and 4 from J; bases not matched to a gene: 2. Germline V CDR1 and CDR2: SEHNR, FQNEAQ (reference sequence). CDR3 size: 15 residues. Some clones are missing from TCRdb's copy, which holds only in-frame ones; the method was immunoSEQ multiplex PCR. The data contain over 55,000 clones, around nine tenths of them singletons. As regards this clone: Within the sample, other DNA sequences also encode this same CDR3.

V usage is TRBV7-9 and J usage is TRBJ2-1, with 9 bases identical to TRBD2. This clonotype originated in a human donor whose cells served as feeder cells for cultures in a pregnancy study. The material sequenced was peripheral blood from another person, used as feeder cells. CDR3 amino acids: CASSLGSGGYNEQFF. The CDR3 DNA is TGTGCCAGCAGCTTAGGTAGCGGGGGTTACAATGAGCAGTTCTTC.